The rows below give T cell receptor beta chains drawn from one sample of a study of blood T cell repertoires in COVID-19. The table came from immunoSEQ multiplex PCR; TCRdb's copy has only in-frame clones and leaves some out. The sample has 170,000 or so clones, over 70% seen once; the top ten hold under 3.5%. The specimen was peripheral blood. The receptors were sampled from an older woman with acute or convalescent COVID-19. Each CDR3 is given with its conserved first and last residue.

j_call: TRBJ1-4
v_call: TRBV11-2
cdr3_aa: CASSLDSRGEKLFF

j_call: TRBJ1-2
v_call: TRBV6-1
cdr3_aa: CASSSTGQAYGYTF

j_call: TRBJ2-7
v_call: TRBV6-5
cdr3_aa: CASSPTALGQYF

j_call: TRBJ1-2
v_call: TRBV9
cdr3_aa: CASSAAPGGSSYGYTF

j_call: TRBJ2-3
v_call: TRBV6-5
cdr3_aa: CASSYRRGSTDTQYF

j_call: TRBJ1-2
v_call: TRBV6-5
cdr3_aa: CASKEGNYGYTF

j_call: TRBJ1-2
v_call: TRBV28
cdr3_aa: CASSLEVGGYTF

j_call: TRBJ1-1
v_call: TRBV27
cdr3_aa: CASSSWDRAGTEAFF

j_call: TRBJ1-1
v_call: TRBV9
cdr3_aa: CASSVEGGRPQAFF

j_call: TRBJ2-2
v_call: TRBV10-1
cdr3_aa: CASSGGNTGELFF

j_call: TRBJ1-1
v_call: TRBV5-1
cdr3_aa: CAASTGGDDTEAFF

j_call: TRBJ2-7
v_call: TRBV30
cdr3_aa: CAWSKGGTIGSYEQYF

j_call: TRBJ1-2
v_call: TRBV20-1
cdr3_aa: CSAPTGGTF

j_call: TRBJ2-3
v_call: TRBV7-9
cdr3_aa: CASSRDRDTDTQYF

j_call: TRBJ1-2
v_call: TRBV30
cdr3_aa: CAWSVGFGASPCTNYGYTF

j_call: TRBJ1-2
v_call: TRBV11-2
cdr3_aa: CASSPDRVYGYTF

j_call: TRBJ2-4
v_call: TRBV2
cdr3_aa: CASSVDRGRNIQYF

j_call: TRBJ2-5
v_call: TRBV10-2
cdr3_aa: CASSTSGGTQETQYF

j_call: TRBJ1-2
v_call: TRBV18
cdr3_aa: CASSPKGADGYTF

j_call: TRBJ1-1
v_call: TRBV5-1
cdr3_aa: CASSTGQENTEAFF

j_call: TRBJ1-1
v_call: TRBV5-1
cdr3_aa: CASSYITGGGLEAFF

j_call: TRBJ1-5
v_call: TRBV6-5
cdr3_aa: CASSYSKSQPQHF

j_call: TRBJ1-1
v_call: TRBV24-1
cdr3_aa: CATSSTGVNTEAFF

j_call: TRBJ1-5
v_call: TRBV5-4
cdr3_aa: CASSVMGGGNQPQHF

j_call: TRBJ2-3
v_call: TRBV7-2
cdr3_aa: CASSLFGGGGQSDTQYF

j_call: TRBJ1-2
v_call: TRBV28
cdr3_aa: CASSSTGTGAPYGYTF

j_call: TRBJ1-6
v_call: TRBV28
cdr3_aa: CASRAGQGAYSPLHF

j_call: TRBJ1-6
v_call: TRBV9
cdr3_aa: CASSVDDRLTQYSSYNSPLHF

j_call: TRBJ2-5
v_call: TRBV6-2/TRBV6-3
cdr3_aa: CASSRPERETQYF

j_call: TRBJ1-1
v_call: TRBV7-2
cdr3_aa: CASSPNRLNTEAFF

j_call: TRBJ2-1
v_call: TRBV11-2
cdr3_aa: CASSDRGRYNEQFF

j_call: TRBJ1-1
v_call: TRBV6-5
cdr3_aa: CASSSTGAGTEAFF

j_call: TRBJ2-3
v_call: TRBV5-1
cdr3_aa: CASSLVTGNTDTQYF

j_call: TRBJ1-6
v_call: TRBV5-5
cdr3_aa: CASSSVRGGSNSPLHF

j_call: TRBJ2-4
v_call: TRBV3-1/TRBV3-2
cdr3_aa: CASSQDSRNIQYF

j_call: TRBJ1-1
v_call: TRBV10-2
cdr3_aa: CASRQVNTEAFF

j_call: TRBJ1-3
v_call: TRBV29-1
cdr3_aa: CSAEGGAEGNTIYF

j_call: TRBJ1-1
v_call: TRBV7-2
cdr3_aa: CASSLQPGTTEAFF

j_call: TRBJ2-5
v_call: TRBV15
cdr3_aa: CATSRASGAQETQYF

j_call: TRBJ1-5
v_call: TRBV6-6
cdr3_aa: CASADRVDQPQHF

j_call: TRBJ1-5
v_call: TRBV18
cdr3_aa: CASSPDRGGNQPQHF

j_call: TRBJ2-3
v_call: TRBV5-1
cdr3_aa: CASSTGQSTDTQYF

j_call: TRBJ1-2
v_call: TRBV3-1/TRBV3-2
cdr3_aa: CASRRGNNYGYTF

j_call: TRBJ2-1
v_call: TRBV11-3
cdr3_aa: CASSLGGRDTNEQFF

j_call: TRBJ1-1
v_call: TRBV7-6
cdr3_aa: CASSLGTGVKNTEAFF